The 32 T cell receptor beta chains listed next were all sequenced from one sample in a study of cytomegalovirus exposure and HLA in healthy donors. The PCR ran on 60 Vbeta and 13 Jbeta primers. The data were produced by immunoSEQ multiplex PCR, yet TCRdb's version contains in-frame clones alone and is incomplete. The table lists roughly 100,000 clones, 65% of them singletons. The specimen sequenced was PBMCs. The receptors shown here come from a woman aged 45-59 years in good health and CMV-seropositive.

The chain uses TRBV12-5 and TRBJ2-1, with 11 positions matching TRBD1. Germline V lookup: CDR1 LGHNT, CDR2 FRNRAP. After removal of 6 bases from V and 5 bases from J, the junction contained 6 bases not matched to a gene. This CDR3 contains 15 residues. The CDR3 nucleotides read TGTGCTAGTGGCCTGGGACAGGGGGATAACAATGAGCAGTTCTTC. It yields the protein CASGLGQGDNNEQFF.

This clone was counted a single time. This CDR3 reads CASSLRGTSTDTQYF. CDR3 nucleotides: TGTGCCAGCAGCTTGCGTGGGACTAGCACAGATACGCAGTATTTT. The chain employs TRBV7-9 and TRBJ2-3; a possible D gene is TRBD2 (6 bases). V lost 3 bases, J lost 0 bases, and 10 bases lay in between. Germline V CDR1 and CDR2: SEHNR, FQNEAQ (reference sequence). This CDR3 has 15 residues.

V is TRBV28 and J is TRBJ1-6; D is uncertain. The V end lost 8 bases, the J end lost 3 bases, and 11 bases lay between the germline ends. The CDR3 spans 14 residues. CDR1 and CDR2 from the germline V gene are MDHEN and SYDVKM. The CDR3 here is CASAQASYNSPLHF. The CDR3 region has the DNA TGTGCCAGCGCCCAGGCGAGCTATAATTCACCCCTCCACTTT.

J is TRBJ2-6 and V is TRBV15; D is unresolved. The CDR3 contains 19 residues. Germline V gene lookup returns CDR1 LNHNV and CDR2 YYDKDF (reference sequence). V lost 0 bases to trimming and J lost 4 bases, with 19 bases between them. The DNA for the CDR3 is TGTGCCACCAGCAGAGATCTCGCCCAAACTGAGGCAGGGGCCAACGTCCTGACTTTC. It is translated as CATSRDLAQTEAGANVLTF.

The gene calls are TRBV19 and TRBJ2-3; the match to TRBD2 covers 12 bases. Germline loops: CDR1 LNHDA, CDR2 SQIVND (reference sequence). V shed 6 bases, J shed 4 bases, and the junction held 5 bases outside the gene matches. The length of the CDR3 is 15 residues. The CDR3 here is CASSPLAGGPDTQYF. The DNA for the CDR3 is TGTGCCAGTAGCCCCCTAGCGGGGGGGCCAGATACGCAGTATTTT.

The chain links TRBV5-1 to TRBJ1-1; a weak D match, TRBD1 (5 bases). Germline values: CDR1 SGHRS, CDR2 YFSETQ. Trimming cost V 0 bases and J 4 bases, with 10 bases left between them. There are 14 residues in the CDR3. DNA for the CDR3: TGCGCCAGCAGCTTGGGGCAGGGAGGCACTGAAGCTTTCTTT. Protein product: CASSLGQGGTEAFF.

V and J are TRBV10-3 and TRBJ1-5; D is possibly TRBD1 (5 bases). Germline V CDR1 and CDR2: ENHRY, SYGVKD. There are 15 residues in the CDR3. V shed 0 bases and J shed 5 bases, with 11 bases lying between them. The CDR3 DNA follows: TGTGCCATCAGTGAGTCGAGTCAGGGTTATCAGCCCCAGCATTTT. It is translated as CAISESSQGYQPQHF.

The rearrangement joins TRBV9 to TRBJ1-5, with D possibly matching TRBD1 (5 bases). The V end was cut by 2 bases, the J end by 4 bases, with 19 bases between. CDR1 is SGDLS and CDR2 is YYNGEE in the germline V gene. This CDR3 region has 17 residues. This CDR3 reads CASSVRTLPSINQPQHF. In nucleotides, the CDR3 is TGTGCCAGCAGCGTGCGGACATTACCCTCCATAAATCAGCCCCAGCATTTT.

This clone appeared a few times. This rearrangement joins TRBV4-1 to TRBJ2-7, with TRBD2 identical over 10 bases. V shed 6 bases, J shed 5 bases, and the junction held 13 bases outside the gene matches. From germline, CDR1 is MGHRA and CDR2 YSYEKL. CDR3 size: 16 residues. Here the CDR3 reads CASSEFQRGGSDEQYF. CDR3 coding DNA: TGCGCCAGCAGTGAGTTCCAGCGGGGGGGCTCGGACGAGCAGTACTTC.

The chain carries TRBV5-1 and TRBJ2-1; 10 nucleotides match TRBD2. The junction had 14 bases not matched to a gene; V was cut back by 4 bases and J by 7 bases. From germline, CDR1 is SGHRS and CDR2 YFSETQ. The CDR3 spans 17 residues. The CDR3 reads CASSPLIQRGGGNEQFF. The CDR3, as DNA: TGCGCCAGCAGCCCCCTAATTCAGCGGGGGGGCGGGAATGAGCAGTTCTTC.

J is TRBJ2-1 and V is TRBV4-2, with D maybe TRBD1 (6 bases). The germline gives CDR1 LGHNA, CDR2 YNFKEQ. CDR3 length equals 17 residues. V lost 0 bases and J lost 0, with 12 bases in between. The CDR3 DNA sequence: TGTGCCAGCAGCCAAGAAGGGGGTTCCAGCTCCTACAATGAGCAGTTCTTC. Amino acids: CASSQEGGSSSYNEQFF.

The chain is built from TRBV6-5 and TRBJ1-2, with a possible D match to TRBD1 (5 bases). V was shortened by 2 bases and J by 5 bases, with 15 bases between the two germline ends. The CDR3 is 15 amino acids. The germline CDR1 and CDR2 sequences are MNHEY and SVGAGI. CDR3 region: CASSYNQGSTYGYTF. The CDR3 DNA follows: TGTGCCAGCAGTTACAACCAGGGCAGCACTTATGGCTACACCTTC.

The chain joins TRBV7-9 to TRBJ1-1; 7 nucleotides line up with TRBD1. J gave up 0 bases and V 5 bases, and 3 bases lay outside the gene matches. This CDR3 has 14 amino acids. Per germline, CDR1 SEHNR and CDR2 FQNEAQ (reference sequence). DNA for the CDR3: TGTGCCAGCAGCCCAACAGGGGTGAACACTGAAGCTTTCTTT. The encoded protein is CASSPTGVNTEAFF.

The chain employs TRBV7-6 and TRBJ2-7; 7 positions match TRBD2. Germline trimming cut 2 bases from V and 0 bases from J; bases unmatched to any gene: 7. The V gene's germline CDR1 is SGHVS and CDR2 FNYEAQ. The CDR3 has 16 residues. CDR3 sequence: CASSLQASGSSYEQYF. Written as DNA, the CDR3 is TGTGCCAGCAGCTTACAGGCTAGCGGCAGCTCCTACGAGCAGTACTTC.

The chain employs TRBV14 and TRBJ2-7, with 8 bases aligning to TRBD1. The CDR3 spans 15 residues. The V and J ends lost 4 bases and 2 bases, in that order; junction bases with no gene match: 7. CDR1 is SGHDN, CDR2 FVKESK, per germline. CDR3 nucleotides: TGTGCCAGCAGCCCCTACAGGACAGGGCCCTACGAGCAGTACTTC. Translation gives CASSPYRTGPYEQYF.

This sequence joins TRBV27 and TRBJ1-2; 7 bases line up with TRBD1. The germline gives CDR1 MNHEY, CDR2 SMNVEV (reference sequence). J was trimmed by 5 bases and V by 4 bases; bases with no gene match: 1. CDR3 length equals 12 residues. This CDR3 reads CASSSGGYGYTF. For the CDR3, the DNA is TGTGCCAGCAGTTCAGGGGGGTATGGCTACACCTTC.

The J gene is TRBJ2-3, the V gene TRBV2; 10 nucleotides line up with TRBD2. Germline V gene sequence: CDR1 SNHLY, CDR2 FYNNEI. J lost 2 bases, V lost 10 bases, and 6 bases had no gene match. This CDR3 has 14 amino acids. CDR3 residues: CATNSGGHTDTQYF. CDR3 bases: TGTGCCACCAATAGCGGGGGGCACACAGATACGCAGTATTTT.

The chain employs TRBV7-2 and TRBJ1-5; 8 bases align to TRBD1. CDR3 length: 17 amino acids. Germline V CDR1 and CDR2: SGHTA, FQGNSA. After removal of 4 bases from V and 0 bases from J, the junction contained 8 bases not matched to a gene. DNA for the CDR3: TGTGCCAGCAGCTCCGGGACAGGACCATATAGCAATCAGCCCCAGCATTTT. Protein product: CASSSGTGPYSNQPQHF.

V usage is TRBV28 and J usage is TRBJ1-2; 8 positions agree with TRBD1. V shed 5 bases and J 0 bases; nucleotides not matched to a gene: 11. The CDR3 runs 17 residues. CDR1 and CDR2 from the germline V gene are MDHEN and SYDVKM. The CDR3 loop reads CASSTQRQGWANYGYTF. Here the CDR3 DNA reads TGTGCCAGCAGTACCCAAAGACAGGGGTGGGCTAACTATGGCTACACCTTC.

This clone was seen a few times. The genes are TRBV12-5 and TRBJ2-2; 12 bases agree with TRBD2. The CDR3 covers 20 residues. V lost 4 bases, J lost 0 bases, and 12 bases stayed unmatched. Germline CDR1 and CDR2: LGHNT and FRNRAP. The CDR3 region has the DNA TGTGCTAGTGGTTCGCTGGCTGATACTAGCGGGGGGCCGAACACCGGGGAGCTGTTTTTT. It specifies CASGSLADTSGGPNTGELFF.

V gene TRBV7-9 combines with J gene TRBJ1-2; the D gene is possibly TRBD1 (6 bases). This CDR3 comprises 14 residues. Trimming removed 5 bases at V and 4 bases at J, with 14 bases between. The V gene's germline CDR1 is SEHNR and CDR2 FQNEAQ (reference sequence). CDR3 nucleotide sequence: TGTGCCAGCAGCAAACAGGGTACTTTCTATGGCTACACCTTC. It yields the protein CASSKQGTFYGYTF.

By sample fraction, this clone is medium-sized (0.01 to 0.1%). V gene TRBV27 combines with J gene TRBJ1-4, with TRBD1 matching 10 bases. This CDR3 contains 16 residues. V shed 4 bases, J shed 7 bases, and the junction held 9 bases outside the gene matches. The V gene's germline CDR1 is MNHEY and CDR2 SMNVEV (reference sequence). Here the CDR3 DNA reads TGTGCCAGCAGTTCACTGCAGACAGGGGGCATTGAAAAACTGTTTTTT. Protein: CASSSLQTGGIEKLFF.

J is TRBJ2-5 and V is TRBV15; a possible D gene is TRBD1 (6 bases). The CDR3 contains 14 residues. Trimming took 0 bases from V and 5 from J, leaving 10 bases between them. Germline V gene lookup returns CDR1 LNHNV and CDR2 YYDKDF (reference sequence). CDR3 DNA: TGTGCCACCAGCAGAGACAGGGGATTTGAGACCCAGTACTTC. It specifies CATSRDRGFETQYF. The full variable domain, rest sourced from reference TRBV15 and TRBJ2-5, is DAMVIQNPRYQVTQFGKPVTLSCSQTLNHNVMYWYQQKSSQAPKLLFHYYDKDFNNEADTPDNFQSRRPNTSFCFLDIRSPGLGDTAMYLCATSRDRGFETQYFGPGTRLLVL.

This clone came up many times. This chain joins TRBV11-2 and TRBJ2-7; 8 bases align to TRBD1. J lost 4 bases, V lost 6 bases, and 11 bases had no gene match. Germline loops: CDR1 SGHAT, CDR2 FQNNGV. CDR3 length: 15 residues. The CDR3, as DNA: TGTGCCAGCAGTATTAGCAGGGGGCCCGCTTACGAGCAGTACTTC. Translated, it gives CASSISRGPAYEQYF. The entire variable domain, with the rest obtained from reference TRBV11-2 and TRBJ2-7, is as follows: EAGVAQSPRYKIIEKRQSVAFWCNPISGHATLYWYQQILGQGPKLLIQFQNNGVVDDSQLPKDRFSAERLKGVDSTLKIQPAKLEDSAVYLCASSISRGPAYEQYFGPGTRLTVT.

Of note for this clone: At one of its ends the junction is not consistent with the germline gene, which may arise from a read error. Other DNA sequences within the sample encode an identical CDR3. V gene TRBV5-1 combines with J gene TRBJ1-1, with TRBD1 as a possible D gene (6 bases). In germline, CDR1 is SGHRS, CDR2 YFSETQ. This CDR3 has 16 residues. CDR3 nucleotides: TGCGCCAGCAGCTGGTGGGGGAACAGGGAGAACACTGAAGCCTTCTTT. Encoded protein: CASSWWGNRENTEAFF.

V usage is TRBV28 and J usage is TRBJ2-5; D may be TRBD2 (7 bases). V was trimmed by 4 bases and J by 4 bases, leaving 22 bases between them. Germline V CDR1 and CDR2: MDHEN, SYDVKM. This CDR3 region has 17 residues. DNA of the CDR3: TGTGCCAGCAGTTCCCAGTATAGGGGGGGGGCACGAGAGACCCAGTACTTC. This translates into CASSSQYRGGARETQYF. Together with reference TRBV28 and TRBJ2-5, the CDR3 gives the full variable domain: DVKVTQSSRYLVKRTGEKVFLECVQDMDHENMFWYRQDPGLGLRLIYFSYDVKMKEKGDIPEGYSVSREKKERFSLILESASTNQTSMYLCASSSQYRGGARETQYFGPGTRLLVL.

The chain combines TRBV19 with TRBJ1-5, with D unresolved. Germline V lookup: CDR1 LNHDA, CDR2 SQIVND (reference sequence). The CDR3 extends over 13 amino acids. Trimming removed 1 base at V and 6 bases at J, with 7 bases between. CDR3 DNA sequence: TGTGCCAGTAGTATAGGGGGAGTTCAGCCCCAGCATTTT. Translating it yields CASSIGGVQPQHF.

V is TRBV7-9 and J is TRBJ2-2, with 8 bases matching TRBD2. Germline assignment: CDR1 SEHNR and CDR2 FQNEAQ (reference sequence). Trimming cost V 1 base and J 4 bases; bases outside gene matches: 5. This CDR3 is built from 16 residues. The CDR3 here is CASSLVSGGSTGELFF. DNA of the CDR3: TGTGCCAGCAGCTTAGTGAGCGGGGGAAGCACCGGGGAGCTGTTTTTT.

The CDR3 spells CASSSGARTQYF. In DNA form, the CDR3 reads TGTGCCAGCAGCTCAGGTGCACGGACCCAGTACTTC. The J gene is TRBJ2-5, the V gene TRBV7-9; D not resolved. Germline lookup yields CDR1 SEHNR and CDR2 FQNEAQ (reference sequence). This CDR3 comprises 12 residues. V was clipped by 4 bases and J by 7 bases, with 10 bases between them.

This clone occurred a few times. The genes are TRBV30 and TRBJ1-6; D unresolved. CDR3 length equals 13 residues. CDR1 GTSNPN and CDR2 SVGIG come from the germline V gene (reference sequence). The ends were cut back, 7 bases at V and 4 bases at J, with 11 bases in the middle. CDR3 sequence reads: CASKNGYNSPLHF. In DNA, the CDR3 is TGTGCCTCGAAGAACGGTTATAATTCACCCCTCCACTTT.

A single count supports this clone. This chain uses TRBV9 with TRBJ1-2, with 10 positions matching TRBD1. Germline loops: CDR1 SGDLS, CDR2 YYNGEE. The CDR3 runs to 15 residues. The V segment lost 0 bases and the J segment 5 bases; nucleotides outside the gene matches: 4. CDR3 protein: CASSVVDRGQYGYTF. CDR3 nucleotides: TGTGCCAGCAGCGTAGTCGACAGGGGGCAATATGGCTACACCTTC.

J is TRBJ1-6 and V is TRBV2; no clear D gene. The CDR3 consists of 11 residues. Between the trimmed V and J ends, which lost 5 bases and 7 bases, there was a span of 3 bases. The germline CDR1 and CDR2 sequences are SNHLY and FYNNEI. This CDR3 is CASSQNSPLHF. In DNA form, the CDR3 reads TGTGCCAGCAGTCAGAATTCACCCCTCCACTTT. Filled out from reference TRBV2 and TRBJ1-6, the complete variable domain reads EPEVTQTPSHQVTQMGQEVILRCVPISNHLYFYWYRQILGQKVEFLVSFYNNEISEKSEIFDDQFSVERPDGSNFTLKIRSTKLEDSAMYFCASSQNSPLHFGNGTRLTVT.